Listed here are 28 T cell receptor beta chains from one sample, sequenced in a study of T cells in Graves' hyperthyroidism and ophthalmopathy. RNA transcripts gave rise to amplified TCR beta CDR3 regions. RT-PCR in the first round (using the HTBI primer set) targeted the TCR CDR3. MiXCR was run by TCRdb on the multiplex PCR reads, yielding one entry per CDR3 protein. There are 300,000 to 400,000 distinct CDR3 sequences in the sample; around 20% occur only once, and under 55% lies in the top ten. Sequenced: blood. These receptors came from a woman aged 50 to 60 with Graves' hyperthyroidism.

V gene TRBV27 combines with J gene TRBJ1-2; 9 bases line up with TRBD1. Germline V gives CDR1 MNHEY, CDR2 SMNVEV (reference sequence). The CDR3 totals 17 residues. V was pared by 4 bases and J by 1 base, with 10 bases of the junction left unmatched. CDR3 region: CASSSGQGVFNNYGYTF. As DNA, the CDR3 is TGTGCCAGCAGTTCGGGACAGGGAGTTTTTAATAACTATGGCTACACCTTC.

This clonotype has a count of ten or more. The CDR3 DNA sequence: TGCGCCAGCAGCCCATCCGGGACAGAGGACACCGGGGAGCTGTTTTTT. It yields the protein CASSPSGTEDTGELFF. The chain joins TRBV4-1 to TRBJ2-2; 7 positions agree with TRBD1. V lost 4 bases to trimming and J lost 3 bases; unmatched junction nucleotides: 8. The CDR3 is 16 residues long. CDR1 MGHRA and CDR2 YSYEKL come from the germline V gene.

This clonotype was counted ten times or more. The chain is built from TRBV6-1 and TRBJ2-7, with TRBD2 as a possible D gene (6 bases). Germline loops: CDR1 MNHNS, CDR2 SASEGT. This CDR3 region has 15 residues. V dropped 0 bases and J dropped 2 bases, with 11 bases sitting between them. The CDR3 protein is CASSEAPGDAYEQYF. DNA for the CDR3: TGTGCCAGCAGTGAAGCACCGGGAGACGCCTACGAGCAGTACTTC.

The gene calls are TRBV6-1 and TRBJ1-4; D is uncertain. The CDR3 runs to 15 residues. Germline values: CDR1 MNHNS, CDR2 SASEGT. V lost 2 bases to trimming and J lost 2 bases, with 9 bases between them. Here the CDR3 reads CASSESGGTNEKLFF. The CDR3 coding sequence is TGTGCCAGCAGTGAATCGGGAGGGACTAATGAAAAACTGTTTTTT.

This rearrangement joins TRBV28 to TRBJ2-7; D gene unclear. The CDR3 runs 14 residues. Looked up from germline, CDR1 is MDHEN and CDR2 is SYDVKM. V gave up 2 bases and J gave up 6 bases, with 14 bases separating them. CDR3 in amino acids: CASSLSPSSLEQYF. The CDR3 DNA follows: TGTGCCAGCAGTTTAAGCCCCTCGAGTCTCGAGCAGTACTTC.

This rearrangement joins TRBV27 to TRBJ1-1; 11 nucleotides align to TRBD1. The germline V gene has CDR1 MNHEY and CDR2 SMNVEV (reference sequence). The CDR3 sequence is 16 residues long. Trimming took 5 bases from V and 0 from J; bases not matched to a gene: 5. The CDR3 spells CASSPGQGEMNTEAFF. CDR3 in DNA: TGTGCCAGCAGTCCGGGACAGGGGGAGATGAACACTGAAGCTTTCTTT.

The table lists this clonotype with a few counts. The genes are TRBV30 and TRBJ1-2; D is unclear. The germline V gene encodes CDR1 GTSNPN and CDR2 SVGIG (reference sequence). V lost 3 bases and J 10 bases, leaving 12 bases between the germline ends. This CDR3 region has 11 residues. The CDR3: CAWRGRGDYTF. CDR3 coding DNA: TGTGCCTGGAGGGGAAGAGGTGACTACACCTTC. Looking up the rest from reference TRBV30 and TRBJ1-2 gives the full variable domain: SQTIHQWPATLVQPVGSPLSLECTVEGTSNPNLYWYRQAAGRGLQLLFYSVGIGQISSEVPQNLSASRPQDRQFILSSKKLLLSDSGFYLCAWRGRGDYTFGSGTRLTVV.

The gene calls are TRBV5-1 and TRBJ2-2, with 10 bases fitting TRBD2. The CDR3 totals 16 residues. Unmatched junction bases numbered 6, after V lost 2 bases and J lost 5 bases. Looked up from germline, CDR1 is SGHRS and CDR2 is YFSETQ. The CDR3 reads CASSLIAGGQTGELFF. The CDR3, as DNA: TGCGCCAGCAGCTTAATAGCGGGGGGACAAACCGGGGAGCTGTTTTTT.

This clonotype turned up a few times. The rearrangement joins TRBV7-2 to TRBJ2-3; TRBD2 matches at 7 bases. The CDR3 contains 15 residues. After removal of 5 bases from V and 0 bases from J, the junction contained 5 bases not matched to a gene. CDR1 and CDR2 (germline): SGHTA, FQGNSA. Written as DNA, the CDR3 is TGTGCCAGCAGCCGGGACTACCAGAGCACAGATACGCAGTATTTT. It codes for CASSRDYQSTDTQYF.

V is TRBV2 and J is TRBJ2-7; D is perhaps TRBD2 (7 bases). V lost 6 bases and J lost 0, with 9 bases in between. This CDR3 has 13 residues. Per germline, CDR1 SNHLY and CDR2 FYNNEI. CDR3 in amino acids: CASRGGDSYEQYF. Here the CDR3 DNA reads TGTGCCAGCAGAGGGGGGGACTCCTACGAGCAGTACTTC. Supplemented by reference TRBV2 and TRBJ2-7, the full variable domain reads EPEVTQTPSHQVTQMGQEVILRCVPISNHLYFYWYRQILGQKVEFLVSFYNNEISEKSEIFDDQFSVERPDGSNFTLKIRSTKLEDSAMYFCASRGGDSYEQYFGPGTRLTVT.

This clonotype was seen ten or more times. J is TRBJ1-2 and V is TRBV28; 9 bases fit TRBD1. J gave up 1 base and V 5 bases, and 5 bases lay outside the gene matches. Germline assignment: CDR1 MDHEN and CDR2 SYDVKM. The CDR3 runs to 15 residues. The CDR3 nucleotides are TGTGCCAGCAGTACAGGGACAGGGAATAACTATGGCTACACCTTC. Protein product: CASSTGTGNNYGYTF.

This clonotype has more than one count but fewer than ten. The V and J genes are TRBV5-1 and TRBJ2-2, with 9 bases matching TRBD1. The CDR3 spans 15 residues. J lost 3 bases, V lost 2 bases, and 2 bases had no gene match. Per the germline V gene, CDR1 is SGHRS and CDR2 is YFSETQ. CDR3 region: CASSLGTGHTGELFF. DNA of the CDR3: TGCGCCAGCAGCTTAGGGACAGGGCACACCGGGGAGCTGTTTTTT.

This chain connects TRBV27 to TRBJ2-1; TRBD1 is a possible D gene (5 bases). The CDR3 length is 15 residues. Per germline, CDR1 MNHEY and CDR2 SMNVEV (reference sequence). V lost 0 bases to trimming and J lost 3 bases, with 9 bases between them. The CDR3 DNA reads as TGTGCCAGCAGTTTATCCCCCGACAGCTACAATGAGCAGTTCTTC. As protein: CASSLSPDSYNEQFF.

This sequence joins TRBV9 and TRBJ2-1; weak D call: TRBD1 (5 bases). The CDR3 covers 14 residues. V lost 0 bases and J 3 bases, leaving 7 bases between the germline ends. Germline loops: CDR1 SGDLS, CDR2 YYNGEE. CDR3 in DNA: TGTGCCAGCAGCGTAGGGGGCGACTACAATGAGCAGTTCTTC. Encoded protein: CASSVGGDYNEQFF.

This clonotype was seen a handful of times. V is TRBV6-5 and J is TRBJ2-1, with D hard to call. Germline values: CDR1 MNHEY, CDR2 SVGAGI. This CDR3 comprises 14 residues. V lost 0 bases, J lost 7 bases, and 10 bases lay in between. The CDR3 loop reads CASSYSYNGNEQFF. The CDR3, as DNA: TGTGCCAGCAGTTACTCGTACAATGGGAATGAGCAGTTCTTC.

The chain recombines TRBV5-4 with TRBJ1-3; D is unclear. The CDR3 length is 14 residues. Germline V gives CDR1 SGHNT, CDR2 YYREEE (reference sequence). Trimming removed 0 bases at V and 4 bases at J, with 8 bases between. The chain's CDR3 is CASSLETTGNTIYF. The DNA of the CDR3 is TGTGCCAGCAGCTTGGAGACGACAGGAAACACCATATATTTT.

This clonotype was counted between two and nine times. V gene TRBV6-2 or TRBV6-3 combines with J gene TRBJ2-4; TRBD1 matches 8 bases. The CDR3 loop spans 13 amino acids. The germline V gene encodes CDR1 MNHEY and CDR2 SVGEGT. With 2 bases clipped from V and 7 bases from J, the junction kept 1 base outside the gene matches. CDR3 in amino acids: CASSYGQGNIQYF. CDR3 nucleotide sequence: TGTGCCAGCAGTTACGGACAGGGCAACATTCAGTACTTC.

This clonotype was observed many times. V and J are TRBV14 and TRBJ2-1; possible D gene TRBD1, 6 bases. The CDR3 contains 16 residues. Deletions cut 3 bases from V and 7 bases from J, with 19 bases between. The germline CDR1 and CDR2 sequences are SGHDN and FVKESK. The CDR3 coding sequence is TGTGCCAGCAGCCACAGGGGTGCAACACACGGTAATGAGCAGTTCTTC. Translated: CASSHRGATHGNEQFF.

This sequence joins TRBV30 and TRBJ1-5, with D hard to call. The CDR3 has 14 amino acids. From germline, CDR1 is GTSNPN and CDR2 SVGIG (reference sequence). V lost 2 bases and J lost 3, with 11 bases in between. The CDR3 DNA reads as TGTGCCTGGAGTCGGATGGGTACCAATCAGCCCCAGCATTTT. Its translation is CAWSRMGTNQPQHF.

The gene calls are TRBV2 and TRBJ1-2; 9 bases are a match to TRBD1. This CDR3 is built from 15 residues. Germline V CDR1 and CDR2: SNHLY, FYNNEI. The V and J ends lost 8 bases and 0 bases, in that order; junction bases with no gene match: 7. DNA for the CDR3: TGTGCCAGCGGGGACAGGGCCTACCCTAACTATGGCTACACCTTC. Translation: CASGDRAYPNYGYTF. The full variable domain, completed using reference TRBV2 and TRBJ1-2, is EPEVTQTPSHQVTQMGQEVILRCVPISNHLYFYWYRQILGQKVEFLVSFYNNEISEKSEIFDDQFSVERPDGSNFTLKIRSTKLEDSAMYFCASGDRAYPNYGYTFGSGTRLTVV.

This clonotype was seen many times. J is TRBJ2-2 and V is TRBV30; D not resolved. V was trimmed by 5 bases and J by 3 bases, leaving 13 bases between them. The germline V gene has CDR1 GTSNPN and CDR2 SVGIG (reference sequence). The CDR3 is 14 amino acids. CDR3 sequence: CAWSVNGYTGELFF. DNA for the CDR3: TGTGCCTGGTCAGTCAACGGCTACACCGGGGAGCTGTTTTTT. Full variable domain (missing parts from reference TRBV30 and TRBJ2-2): SQTIHQWPATLVQPVGSPLSLECTVEGTSNPNLYWYRQAAGRGLQLLFYSVGIGQISSEVPQNLSASRPQDRQFILSSKKLLLSDSGFYLCAWSVNGYTGELFFGEGSRLTVL.

Many counts were recorded for this clonotype. The chain has TRBV12-3 or TRBV12-4 and TRBJ1-5; D is ambiguous. The CDR3 extends over 13 amino acids. V was cut by 6 bases and J by 0 bases, with 6 bases left in between. This chain's CDR3 is CASRKHSNQPQHF. CDR3 sequence (DNA): TGTGCCAGCAGGAAGCATAGCAATCAGCCCCAGCATTTT.

This clonotype was observed at least ten times. The CDR3 sequence is CASSTVGDYGYTF. The CDR3 DNA reads as TGTGCCAGCAGCACGGTCGGGGACTATGGCTACACCTTC. The V and J genes are TRBV5-4 and TRBJ1-2; D remains unclear. This CDR3 spans 13 amino acids. Trimming shortened V by 4 bases and J by 3 bases, and 10 bases separated the two germline ends. From germline, CDR1 is SGHNT and CDR2 YYREEE (reference sequence).

This clonotype was seen many times. V gene TRBV28 combines with J gene TRBJ1-5; D gene uncertain. Germline V lookup: CDR1 MDHEN, CDR2 SYDVKM. V lost 5 bases, J lost 0 bases, and 35 bases lay in between. The length of the CDR3 is 23 residues. Here the CDR3 DNA reads TGTGCCAGCAGTCTCCCTACATTACCGAGCGTACGGAATGAGTACTATAGCAATCAGCCCCAGCATTTT. It translates to CASSLPTLPSVRNEYYSNQPQHF.

This clonotype has a count of ten or more. The CDR3 reads CAWRPTGGTDTQYF. In DNA, the CDR3 is TGTGCCTGGAGGCCGACAGGGGGCACAGATACGCAGTATTTT. The chain recombines TRBV30 with TRBJ2-3; 8 positions agree with TRBD1. The germline V gene encodes CDR1 GTSNPN and CDR2 SVGIG (reference sequence). After removal of 3 bases from V and 1 base from J, the junction contained 3 bases not matched to a gene. The CDR3 has 14 amino acids.

This clonotype was seen a few times. The chain carries TRBV6-1 and TRBJ2-7, with TRBD1 as a possible D gene (5 bases). The CDR3 is made up of 13 amino acids. The V end lost 6 bases, the J end lost 6 bases, and 15 bases lay between the germline ends. Germline CDR1 and CDR2: MNHNS and SASEGT. The CDR3 loop is CASSLGLVSEQYF. The CDR3 nucleotides are TGTGCCAGCAGCCTGGGGCTAGTTTCCGAGCAGTACTTC.

This clonotype was picked up many times. V usage is TRBV7-9 and J usage is TRBJ2-1; TRBD2 matches at 10 bases. V shed 5 bases, J shed 4 bases, and the junction held 5 bases outside the gene matches. The CDR3 covers 15 residues. Germline assignment: CDR1 SEHNR and CDR2 FQNEAQ (reference sequence). CDR3 in amino acids: CASSRAGGTYNEQFF. The CDR3 nucleotides are TGTGCCAGCAGCCGAGCGGGGGGGACGTACAATGAGCAGTTCTTC.

This clonotype was detected many times. The chain links TRBV12-3 or TRBV12-4 to TRBJ2-1; D may match TRBD1 or TRBD2 (5 bases each). V was trimmed by 6 bases and J by 9 bases, leaving 24 bases between them. CDR3 length: 16 amino acids. CDR3 sequence reads: CASRRGSGSANSEQFF. CDR3 coding DNA: TGTGCCAGCAGAAGGGGAAGTGGTAGCGCCAACAGTGAGCAGTTCTTC.